This section outlines one T cell receptor beta chain sequence together with its context. This clonotype was recorded many times. The target of this receptor is not known. No base-level quality is on record; no much larger clone is a single base apart. The data were taken from a study of T cells in Graves' hyperthyroidism and ophthalmopathy (dated by TCRdb to the late 2010s). About the investigation overall: Peripheral blood samples were taken at the time of initial diagnosis, prior to any treatment. Following sampling, methimazole starting at 30 mg daily was given to hyperthyroidism patients, and high-dose intravenous methylprednisolone was given to ophthalmopathy patients. The 80 to 100 discovery patients were randomly divided into training and test sets at a 7:3 ratio. TCR Vbeta CDR3 sequencing of 130 to 150 peripheral blood samples (43 ophthalmopathy, 75 hyperthyroidism and 17 progressor patients) is reported in the paper. The study also compared thyroid tissue and blood T-cell repertoires from a handful of Graves' hyperthyroidism patients. To identify TCR V-J signatures that set the groups apart, the researchers used a discovery cohort of 100 patients, made up of around 40 with Graves' ophthalmopathy and 55 to 65 with stable Graves' hyperthyroidism. Prospective prediction of ophthalmopathy was tested in an independent validation cohort of some 19 hyperthyroidism patients and some 17 patients who later progressed to ophthalmopathy. What the work shows at the level of the full study, not this receptor alone: In validation, the model predicted progression to ophthalmopathy a median of about 6.5 months before onset, with about 64% sensitivity and roughly 73% specificity. Sample size was not statistically predetermined, and blinding of investigators to group allocation was not performed. A 13 V-J signature model separated ophthalmopathy from stable hyperthyroidism, with about 90% sensitivity and 81% to 83% specificity in cross-validation and 80%/75% in testing. Most expanded thyroid clonotypes (frequency above 0.001) were also detected in blood, suggesting blood repertoires may reflect thyroid immune responses.

Stable Graves' hyperthyroidism was defined as the absence of progression to ophthalmopathy over 18 months of follow-up. Hyperthyroidism patients were newly diagnosed, with disease duration under 2 months, and aged 18 to 65 years. Patients with uncontrolled infections, other autoimmune diseases, pregnancy or lactation were excluded. Diagnoses were based on clinical symptoms, serum thyroxine and TRAb, thyroid ultrasound and orbital computed tomography. PBMCs were separated from over 9 ml of fresh peripheral blood using Ficoll-Paque density gradient centrifugation. Total RNA was extracted using Trizol reagent, and RNA quality was assessed on an Agilent 2100 Bioanalyzer. TCR beta CDR3 regions were amplified from RNA transcripts. A first-round RT-PCR of the TCR CDR3 used the HTBI primer set with the Qiagen OneStep RT-PCR kit. Libraries were constructed in a second round of multiplex PCR, after which size selection and purification were carried out. Sequencing of the libraries was done on an Illumina HiSeq2000 using paired-end 100 bp reads. For the original study's pipeline: SOAPnuke was used to process the raw data, throwing out any read that contained adapters or uncalled bases, had a mean Phred below 15, or lacked an exact constant-primer or identifier match. High-quality paired reads were merged using COPE v1.2.5, and each unique nucleotide sequence was defined as a clonotype. MiTCR v1.1 was used to align clonotypes to the IMGT TRBV, TRBD and TRBJ reference segments. Only V-J combinations with frequency above 0.0001, covering approximately 99% of repertoires, were analysed. A TCS score was defined as the ratio between F50 (clonal expansion) and ExV (chaos), using BLOSUM62-based TCRdist between CDR3 peptides within each V-J. Welch's t-statistics and random forest reduced approximately 520 V-J features to about 12, which were used in a naive Bayes classifier (R e1071). TCRdb reprocessing: public reads trimmed at Q25 with fastp, clones called with MiXCR, in-frame beta chains kept. Each CDR3 protein appears once, grouped with its most common genes and DNA. None of the V and J calls come from the authors' own analysis; TCRdb made them. The sample profile shows fewer than 550,000 distinct CDR3 sequences; 15% to 19% of them were found once. About 7.7% of the sample lies in the top ten.

Including cysteine and phenylalanine, the CDR3 has 15 amino acids. Only the CDR3 region is kept as DNA, spanning 45 bases read in frame from base 1. Between the V and J ends, shortened by 0 bases and 0 bases respectively, the junction contains 9 bases. The germline V gene yields MGHRA for CDR1 and YSYEKL for CDR2. The receptor chain draws on TRBV4-1 and TRBJ2-7, with the D segment identity uncertain. Sequenced sample: blood. The receptor was derived from a young woman with Graves' hyperthyroidism. The bases read TGCGCCAGCAGCCAAGAGCCGCCGTCCTCCTACGAGCAGTACTTC. Translated, this gives CASSQEPPSSYEQYF.